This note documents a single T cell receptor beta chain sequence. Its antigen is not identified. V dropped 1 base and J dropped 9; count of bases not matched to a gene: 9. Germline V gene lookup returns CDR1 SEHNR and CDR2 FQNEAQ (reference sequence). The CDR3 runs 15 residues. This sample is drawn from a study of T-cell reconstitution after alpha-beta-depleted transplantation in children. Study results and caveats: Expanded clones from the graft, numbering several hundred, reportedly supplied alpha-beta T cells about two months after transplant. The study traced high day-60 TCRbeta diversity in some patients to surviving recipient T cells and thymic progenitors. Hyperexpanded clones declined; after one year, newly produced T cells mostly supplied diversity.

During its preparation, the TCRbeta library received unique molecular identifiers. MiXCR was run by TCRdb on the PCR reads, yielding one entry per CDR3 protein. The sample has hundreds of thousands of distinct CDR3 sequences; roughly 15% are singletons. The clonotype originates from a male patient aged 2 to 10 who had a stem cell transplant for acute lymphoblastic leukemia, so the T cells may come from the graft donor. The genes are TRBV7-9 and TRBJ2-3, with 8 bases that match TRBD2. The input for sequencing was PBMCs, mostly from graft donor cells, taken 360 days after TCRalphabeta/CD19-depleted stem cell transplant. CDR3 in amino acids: CASSLEGSGIRTQYF. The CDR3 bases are TGTGCCAGCAGCTTAGAAGGTAGCGGGATCAGAACGCAGTATTTT.